These 10 T cell receptor beta chains were sequenced from one sample in a study of blood T cell repertoires in COVID-19. Only in-frame clones appear in the TCRdb table, and some are missing; sequencing was by immunoSEQ multiplex PCR. The repertoire holds some 70,000 clones, with roughly 84% as singletons. Sample: peripheral blood. Receptors were obtained from a man older than 75 with acute or convalescent COVID-19.

The chain recombines TRBV18 with TRBJ2-2, with 10 bases identical to TRBD1. Looked up from germline, CDR1 is KGHSH and CDR2 is LQKENI. The CDR3 is 17 amino acids. V lost 3 bases, J lost 1 base, and 5 bases stayed unmatched. The CDR3 spells CASSPSRDRGNTGELFF. The CDR3 DNA reads TGTGCCAGCTCACCGAGCCGGGACAGGGGGAACACCGGGGAGCTGTTTTTT.

The J gene is TRBJ2-7, the V gene TRBV15; D is possibly TRBD1 (7 bases). V was clipped by 3 bases and J by 2 bases, with 11 bases between them. The CDR3 length is 14 residues. Germline V gene data show CDR1 as LNHNV and CDR2 as YYDKDF (reference sequence). The CDR3 nucleotides read TGTGCCACCAGCAGGAGCAGGGGGGCCTACGAGCAGTACTTC. It encodes CATSRSRGAYEQYF.

The rearrangement uses TRBV2 and TRBJ2-7; 7 bases are a match to TRBD2. The germline CDR1 and CDR2 sequences are SNHLY and FYNNEI. The trim removed 3 bases at V and 9 bases at J, leaving 2 bases unmatched. The CDR3 is 11 amino acids. CDR3 bases: TGTGCCAGCAGTGAGGGAGGGCGGCAGTACTTC. As protein: CASSEGGRQYF.

CDR3 amino acids: CASSPGYEKLFF. CDR3 DNA: TGTGCCAGCAGTCCAGGGTATGAAAAACTGTTTTTT. The chain couples TRBV11-2 to TRBJ1-4; D possibly corresponds to TRBD1 (5 bases). The CDR3 covers 12 residues. From germline, CDR1 is SGHAT and CDR2 FQNNGV. V was cut by 6 bases and J by 6 bases, with 8 bases left in between.

The chain combines TRBV19 with TRBJ1-5, with D unresolved. Germline loops: CDR1 LNHDA, CDR2 SQIVND (reference sequence). There are 16 residues in the CDR3. Trimming pared 6 bases from V and 2 bases from J, leaving 17 bases between. The CDR3 protein is CASSPIGGSRNQPQHF. CDR3 DNA: TGTGCCAGTAGCCCCATAGGAGGCAGTCGCAATCAGCCCCAGCATTTT.

V and J are TRBV6-5 and TRBJ2-1; 7 positions agree with TRBD1. Germline values: CDR1 MNHEY, CDR2 SVGAGI. This CDR3 contains 14 residues. J gave up 3 bases and V 4 bases, and 3 bases lay outside the gene matches. CDR3 loop: CASSSAGGYNEQFF. The CDR3 DNA reads as TGTGCCAGCAGTTCCGCAGGGGGCTACAATGAGCAGTTCTTC.

This chain joins TRBV28 and TRBJ2-1; 10 bases are a match to TRBD2. Unmatched junction bases numbered 11, after V lost 3 bases and J lost 6 bases. Germline CDR1 reads MDHEN; CDR2 reads SYDVKM. CDR3 size: 17 residues. CDR3 residues: CASSFPQGSGRANEQFF. As DNA, the CDR3 is TGTGCCAGCAGTTTCCCCCAAGGGAGCGGGAGGGCCAATGAGCAGTTCTTC. Based on the CDR3 plus reference TRBV28 and TRBJ2-1, the full variable domain is DVKVTQSSRYLVKRTGEKVFLECVQDMDHENMFWYRQDPGLGLRLIYFSYDVKMKEKGDIPEGYSVSREKKERFSLILESASTNQTSMYLCASSFPQGSGRANEQFFGPGTRLTVL.

Remarks on this clone: This could be a read error, since a much larger clone is one nucleotide away. V and J are TRBV4-1 and TRBJ2-3; D may be TRBD2 (7 bases). V lost 11 bases and J lost 2, with 17 bases in between. Germline-derived CDR1 and CDR2 are MGHRA and YSYEKL. There are 14 residues in the CDR3. The CDR3 is CAAKGGDYTDTQYF. The CDR3 bases are TGCGCCGCTAAAGGGGGGGATTACACAGATACGCAGTATTTT.

This chain uses TRBV28 with TRBJ1-1; unclear D gene. The V gene's germline CDR1 is MDHEN and CDR2 SYDVKM. This CDR3 contains 14 residues. The V end was cut by 6 bases, the J end by 3 bases, with 14 bases between. CDR3 coding DNA: TGTGCCAGCAGGGTGGGAGAGGGCCACACTGAAGCTTTCTTT. As protein: CASRVGEGHTEAFF.

The J gene is TRBJ1-5, the V gene TRBV3-1 (or the pseudogene TRBV3-2); 11 bases match TRBD1. V was clipped by 0 bases and J by 0 bases; unmatched bases: 4. The germline gives CDR1 LGHDT, CDR2 YNNKEL (reference sequence). The CDR3 has 18 amino acids. CDR3 amino acids: CASSQEGTGGFSNQPQHF. The CDR3 nucleotides read TGTGCCAGCAGCCAAGAGGGGACAGGGGGATTTAGCAATCAGCCCCAGCATTTT.